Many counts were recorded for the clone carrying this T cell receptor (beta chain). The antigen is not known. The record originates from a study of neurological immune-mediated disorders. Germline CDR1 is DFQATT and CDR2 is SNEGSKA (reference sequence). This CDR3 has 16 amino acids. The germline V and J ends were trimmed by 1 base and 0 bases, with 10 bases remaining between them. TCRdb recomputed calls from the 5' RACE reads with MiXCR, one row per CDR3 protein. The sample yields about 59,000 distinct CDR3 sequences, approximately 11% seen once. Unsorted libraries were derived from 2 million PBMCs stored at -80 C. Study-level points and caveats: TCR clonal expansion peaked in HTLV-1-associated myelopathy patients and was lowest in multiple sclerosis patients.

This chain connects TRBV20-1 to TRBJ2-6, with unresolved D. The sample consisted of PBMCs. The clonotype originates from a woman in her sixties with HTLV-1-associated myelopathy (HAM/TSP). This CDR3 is CSARVAEPSGANVLTF. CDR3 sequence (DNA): TGCAGTGCTAGAGTTGCAGAACCCTCTGGGGCCAACGTCCTGACTTTC.